The clone carrying this TCR beta chain turned up a few times. Its specificity is unknown. TCRdb ran MiXCR on the RT-PCR reads and lists one entry per CDR3 protein. The sample lists about 620,000 distinct CDR3 sequences, about 10% occurring once. The sample originates from a study of response to subunit inactivated influenza vaccine. Study-wide points: The authors suggested that every seasonal influenza vaccination recruits few new T cells.

The CDR3 spans 15 residues. From germline, CDR1 is SQVTM and CDR2 ANQGSEA. Trimming took off 6 bases at V and 1 base at J, with 17 bases between the two ends. These data were also filed under a second study, of T cells expressing NK-cell markers. That publication notes: Beta-chain TCR cDNA was generated via 5'RACE template switching with UMIs. Dominant NKG2C+ clonotypes were found to form about 1.0-7.5% of CD8+ T cells in over five donors. Researchers report these clonotypes also headed the CD3+CD56-NKG2C+ fraction in four donors. Whether expanded NKG2C+ T cell clones recognized HCMV stayed uncertain.

The source material was PBMCs from blood, sampled on the day of vaccination. This receptor was taken from a man in his fifties or sixties who received an inactivated influenza vaccine. The V gene is TRBV29-1, the J gene TRBJ2-3; no definite D call. The CDR3 loop is CSVPRTPPGTDTQYF. The CDR3 DNA reads TGCAGCGTACCCCGGACCCCACCTGGCACAGATACGCAGTATTTT.